Shown below are 3 T cell receptor beta chains from a single sample sequenced in a study of regulatory T cells in long-lasting Graves disease listed by TCRdb under 2021. Library preparation was by multiplex PCR. Sequencing was performed on an Illumina HiSeq 4000. CDR3 regions were amplified by Arm-PCR with iRepertoire HTBI primers to construct TCR beta libraries. TCRdb passed the public sequencing reads through fastp at Q25 and MiXCR, retaining productive beta sequences. CDR3 protein duplicates are merged, each entry listing the most common genes and DNA. The sample table contains more than 450,000 distinct CDR3 sequences; only one count was recorded for 15% to 20% of them. The ten largest clones take up more than 9% of the sample. The time point label corresponds to: newly diagnosed GD, antithyroid drugs for less than 3 months. For both TCR sequencing and RNA sequencing, RNA was extracted from PBMCs in TRIzol.

This sample also belongs to another study, concerning T cells in Graves' hyperthyroidism and ophthalmopathy.

Sequences were derived from peripheral blood mononuclear cells (PBMCs), sampled at new diagnosis, from a patient treated with antithyroid drugs. These receptors were obtained from a man between 40 and 49 years old with Graves disease. Donor details come from another sample of the same person, matched by shared clones.

The sample holds a few counts of this clonotype. The chain is built from TRBV14 and TRBJ2-7, with D tentatively TRBD1 (5 bases). V was clipped by 0 bases and J by 4 bases, with 7 bases between them. This CDR3 has 13 amino acids. Germline V gene sequence: CDR1 SGHDN, CDR2 FVKESK. The CDR3 region is CASSQDSGYEQYF. The CDR3 region has the DNA TGTGCCAGCAGCCAAGATTCAGGGTACGAGCAGTACTTC.

This clonotype was observed at least ten times. V and J are TRBV30 and TRBJ2-1; 8 nucleotides agree with TRBD2. CDR3 length: 15 residues. V shed 1 base, J shed 10 bases, and the junction held 12 bases outside the gene matches. Germline V gives CDR1 GTSNPN, CDR2 SVGIG (reference sequence). CDR3 amino acids: CAWSGAAGGNREQFF. CDR3 bases: TGTGCCTGGAGTGGAGCGGCGGGAGGAAACAGAGAGCAGTTCTTC.

This clonotype was seen a handful of times. CDR3 sequence (DNA): TGTGCCAGCAGCCCCCCCGGGGACCCAGATACGCAGTATTTT. Amino acid sequence: CASSPPGDPDTQYF. This sequence joins TRBV6-1 and TRBJ2-3; tentatively, D is TRBD1 or TRBD2 (5 bases each). Germline values: CDR1 MNHNS, CDR2 SASEGT. This CDR3 has 14 amino acids. Trimming cost V 6 bases and J 4 bases, with 14 bases left between them.